This TCR beta chain was recovered during a study of T cell responses to AZD1222 COVID-19 vaccine. In its sample, this clone was seen once. The antigen is unknown. The data were produced by immunoSEQ multiplex PCR, yet TCRdb's version contains in-frame clones alone and is incomplete. The data show 92,000 or so clones, 75% to 90% seen once. The study, taken as a whole, reports: Donor demographics were predominantly white British with a female majority; clonal diversity may be underestimated. Spike-specific TCR repertoires showed rising breadth and depth after two AZD1222 doses.

Germline lookup yields CDR1 SGHNT and CDR2 YENEEA. With 5 bases clipped from V and 1 base from J, the junction kept 7 bases outside the gene matches. This CDR3 comprises 17 residues. This TCR came from an adult who received the AZD1222 COVID-19 vaccine. The chain carries TRBV11-3 and TRBJ2-6; TRBD2 agrees at 8 bases. Sequencing used peripheral blood, obtained 28 days after the second AZD1222 dose. The CDR3 nucleotides are TGTGCCAGCAGCCCCACGCGGGGGGTTTCTGGGGCCAACGTCCTGACTTTC. As protein: CASSPTRGVSGANVLTF.